The rows below give T cell receptor beta chains drawn from one sample of a study of CD8 T cells in ankylosing spondylitis. TCRdb redid the calling of the 5' RACE reads with MiXCR, one entry per CDR3 protein. This sample yields just over 350,000 distinct CDR3 sequences, of which approximately 20% are seen a single time; about 12% belongs to the top ten. Sequencing used blood, either unsorted or a sorted T cell fraction (not recorded which). The receptors were sampled from a male donor with ankylosing spondylitis or in good health (not recorded which). The CDR3 runs from the conserved cysteine through the conserved F or W. Each record gives: D gene, clone size, J gene, V gene, CDR3 protein, CDR3 DNA. The D gene is left open where the match is weak. Not all rows give a size; the values are once, few, many and, for expanded clones, a class.

>TRBD2|.|TRBJ2-5|TRBV7-6
CASSLAVGGGGHQETQYF
TGTGCCAGCAGCTTAGCGGTTGGGGGCGGGGGGCACCAAGAGACCCAGTACTTC
>TRBD1|.|TRBJ2-5|TRBV2
CASSEFVAGGEETQYF
TGTGCCAGCAGTGAATTTGTAGCAGGGGGCGAGGAGACCCAGTACTTC
>TRBD2|once|TRBJ2-1|TRBV4-1
CASSPASGGARGDEQFF
TGCGCCAGCAGCCCGGCTAGCGGGGGGGCCCGTGGAGATGAGCAGTTCTTC
>.|few|TRBJ2-7|TRBV9
CASSPLGSLYEQYF
TGTGCCAGCAGCCCCCTGGGCAGCCTCTACGAGCAGTACTTC
>.|many|TRBJ1-1|TRBV12-3/TRBV12-4
CASSFVGVAFF
TGTGCCAGCAGTTTTGTAGGGGTCGCTTTCTTT
>.|.|TRBJ2-7|TRBV4-1
CASSQELTGYEQYF
TGCGCCAGCAGCCAAGAGTTGACAGGCTACGAGCAGTACTTC
>.|.|TRBJ2-4|TRBV10-2
CASSESVVSVYIQYF
TGCGCCAGCAGTGAGTCGGTGGTTTCAGTATACATTCAGTACTTC
>.|.|TRBJ2-7|TRBV7-8
CASSVGLIYEQYF
TGTGCCAGCAGCGTCGGCCTGATCTACGAGCAGTACTTC
>.|.|TRBJ2-1|TRBV12-3/TRBV12-4
CASSFPGSLNEQFF
TGTGCCAGCAGTTTCCCCGGGAGTCTCAATGAGCAGTTCTTC
>TRBD1|.|TRBJ2-2|TRBV12-5
CASGSIQGTNTGELFF
TGTGCTAGTGGGTCCATACAGGGGACGAACACCGGGGAGCTGTTTTTT
>.|.|TRBJ1-1|TRBV12-3/TRBV12-4
CASRRGGGTEAFF
TGTGCCAGCAGGCGGGGGGGCGGCACTGAAGCTTTCTTT